This T cell receptor beta chain was identified in a study of cytomegalovirus exposure and HLA in healthy donors. Study-level points and caveats: There were fewer than 200 TCR beta chains listed as cytomegalovirus-associated. That first-cohort TCR clusters tended to co-occur in the 95 to 150 validation repertoires was found in a later analysis.

The study drew the donors from its roughly 110-subject validation cohort, separate from the approximately 700-subject first cohort. Note on this clone: Its antigen is unknown.

With 3 bases clipped from V and 6 bases from J, the junction kept 9 bases outside the gene matches. This CDR3 spans 15 amino acids. Germline assignment: CDR1 SGHAT and CDR2 FQNNGV. Method: immunoSEQ multiplex PCR; TCRdb's copy keeps in-frame clones and lacks some. Here the sample spans a few hundred thousand clones, 90% to 95% being singletons. The sequence came from a woman aged 18-30 years in good health and CMV-seronegative. Sequencing was performed on PBMCs. This chain joins TRBV11-2 and TRBJ2-7; 9 nucleotides match TRBD2. As DNA, the CDR3 is TGTGCCAGCAGCTTTTACGAGCGGGAGGTTTCCGAGCAGTACTTC. Its protein is CASSFYEREVSEQYF.